This T cell receptor (beta chain) comes out of a study of naive and memory T cell subsets. An equimolar mix of two oligonucleotides served as the beta constant-region primer for TRBC1 and TRBC2. Nested alpha and beta constant-region primers with the SP2 primer drove four PCR rounds on ligated cDNA. Ligation attached a single-stranded oligonucleotide with a 12-nucleotide UMI and the SP2 primer to the cDNA 3' end. Via MiXCR, TCRdb re-called the UMI-ligation and nested PCR reads, giving one row per CDR3 protein. The table shows about 120,000 distinct CDR3 sequences, with 36% occurring only once. Germline CDR1 is MDHEN and CDR2 is SYDVKM. CDR3 length: 15 amino acids. Trimming removed 4 bases from V and 1 base from J, with 8 bases in between. Notes on the study in general: RNA-based TCR counts may shift with T cell activation and differentiation. The power law exponent of TCR abundance differed between naive and memory cells.

Four subsets defined by CD45RA and CD27 were sorted after CD3, CD4, CD8 and live/dead staining. Worth noting for this clonotype: The antigen is not known.

Sequenced sample: central memory CD4+ T cells from blood. The TCR comes from a human donor in good health. V is TRBV28 and J is TRBJ2-6; D unresolved. CDR3 sequence reads: CASSSVGSGANVLTF. CDR3 DNA sequence: TGTGCCAGCAGTTCCGTGGGTTCTGGGGCCAACGTCCTGACTTTC.